This is a list of T cell receptor beta chains from one sample in a study of T cells after yellow fever vaccination. Using its own MiXCR run on the 5' RACE reads, TCRdb lists one record per CDR3 protein. Altogether 200,000 to 250,000 distinct CDR3 sequences are present, 6.9% being singletons, with the ten largest covering roughly 0.9%. The starting material was CD4+ T cells sorted from PBMCs, obtained 15 days after the yellow fever booster vaccination. The receptor source for this set is a man aged 25 to 40 who received the YFV17D yellow fever vaccine. The CDR3 runs from the conserved cysteine through the conserved F or W. A D gene is named only where the DNA matches it firmly. Only part of the rows carry a size: once, few, many, or a class if the clone is expanded.

D gene,J gene,V gene,clone size,CDR3 DNA,CDR3 protein
NA,TRBJ1-1,TRBV7-9,many,TGTGCCAGCAGCTTAGCAGGGGTTGACACTGAAGCTTTCTTT,CASSLAGVDTEAFF
NA,TRBJ2-3,TRBV18,few,TGTGCCAGCTCAGCCGGGATCCGTGAAGATACGCAGTATTTT,CASSAGIREDTQYF
NA,TRBJ2-7,TRBV5-1,many,TGCGCCAGCAGCTTTAGCCACAGATACTACGAGCAGTACTTC,CASSFSHRYYEQYF
TRBD2,TRBJ2-1,TRBV20-1,many,TGCAGTGCTAGGACCGGGCTAGCGGGTAGTTATGAGCAGTTCTTC,CSARTGLAGSYEQFF
NA,TRBJ2-1,TRBV6-2/TRBV6-3,few,TGTGCCAGCGCGAACCACAATGAGCAGTTCTTC,CASANHNEQFF
TRBD1,TRBJ2-3,TRBV5-1,few,TGCGCCAGCAGCTCCTCCGGGACAGGGGGCGATACGCAGTATTTT,CASSSSGTGGDTQYF
NA,TRBJ2-4,TRBV12-3/TRBV12-4,many,TGTGCCAGCAGTTTCAAGGCCAGCAGGGACGTAGCCAAAAACATTCAGTACTTC,CASSFKASRDVAKNIQYF
TRBD1,TRBJ2-1,TRBV7-6,many,TGTGCCAGCAGCTTAACGACAGGGGACAATGAGCAGTTCTTC,CASSLTTGDNEQFF
NA,TRBJ2-1,TRBV7-9,NA,TGTGCCAGCGGCCTAGAGGGGGTTGGCGATGAGCAGTTCTTC,CASGLEGVGDEQFF
NA,TRBJ1-2,TRBV10-3,few,TGTGCCATCAGTGAGGTGGGGGTCGGCTACACCTTC,CAISEVGVGYTF
NA,TRBJ2-2,TRBV21-1,many,TGTGCCAGCAGCAAAACCGATGGAGGTGCCGGGGAGCTGTTTTTT,CASSKTDGGAGELFF
NA,TRBJ2-5,TRBV27,NA,TGTGCCAGCGGACCGGGACAACGAGAGACCCAGTACTTC,CASGPGQRETQYF
TRBD1,TRBJ2-1,TRBV5-1,NA,TGCGCCACGTTCAGGGGGATGAATGAGCAGTTCTTC,CATFRGMNEQFF
NA,TRBJ2-1,TRBV12-3/TRBV12-4,NA,TGTGCCAGCAGTGACGGGAGAGTGAGTGAGCAGTTCTTC,CASSDGRVSEQFF
NA,TRBJ2-7,TRBV7-8,few,TGTGCCAGCAGCTTGGGAATTGGGCCCTACGAGCAGTACTTC,CASSLGIGPYEQYF
TRBD1,TRBJ2-1,TRBV7-2,NA,TGTGCCAGCAGCTTAGTCGGGACAGGGGGCAATGAGCAGTTCTTC,CASSLVGTGGNEQFF
NA,TRBJ1-2,TRBV6-5,NA,TGTGCCAGCAGTTACGGCCTGGGCCGCTACTACGACTATGGCTACACCTTC,CASSYGLGRYYDYGYTF
TRBD1,TRBJ2-7,TRBV3-1,few,TGTGCCAGCAGCCAAGTGAGTACAGGGGCGTTTGAGCAGTACTTC,CASSQVSTGAFEQYF
TRBD2,TRBJ2-7,TRBV5-4,NA,TGTGCCAGCAGCTTGGCTCTAGCGGGAGTTCGGTCCTACGAGCAGTACTTC,CASSLALAGVRSYEQYF
TRBD2,TRBJ2-5,TRBV18,NA,TGTGCCAGCTCACCAAGTCTAGCGGAAGAGACCCAGTACTTC,CASSPSLAEETQYF
TRBD2,TRBJ2-1,TRBV7-2,many,TGTGCCAGCAGCTTAGCGACTAGCGGATACAATGAGCAGTTCTTC,CASSLATSGYNEQFF
TRBD2,TRBJ2-1,TRBV15,NA,TGTGCCACCAGCCCTAGGCTAGCGGGAGGGAACAATGAGCAGTTCTTC,CATSPRLAGGNNEQFF
NA,TRBJ2-3,TRBV7-2,NA,TGTGCCAGCAGCTTGTCACTCCTAGCGGATACGCAGTATTTT,CASSLSLLADTQYF
TRBD1,TRBJ2-5,TRBV7-9,NA,TGTGCCAGCGCAGGGACAGGGGAGACCCAGTACTTC,CASAGTGETQYF
NA,TRBJ2-4,TRBV4-3,few,TGCGCCAGCAGCCAAGCTCGGCAGGGAAACATTCAGTACTTC,CASSQARQGNIQYF
NA,TRBJ2-2,TRBV7-9,many,TGTGCCAGCAGCCGCTATCGGGAGCTGTTTTTT,CASSRYRELFF
TRBD2,TRBJ2-7,TRBV6-2/TRBV6-3,few,TGTGCCAGCAGTTCCTGGGGGGGATCCTCCTACGAGCAGTACTTC,CASSSWGGSSYEQYF
NA,TRBJ1-1,TRBV7-2,NA,TGTGCCAGCAGCTTTGGGCTGACTGAAGCTTTCTTT,CASSFGLTEAFF
TRBD1,TRBJ1-4,TRBV7-9,NA,TGTGCCAGTCTACAGGGGGCCGATGAAAAACTGTTTTTT,CASLQGADEKLFF
NA,TRBJ2-7,TRBV5-5,few,TGTGCCAGCAGCTTGGTTCGGCAGAAGAGCTCCTACGAGCAGTACTTC,CASSLVRQKSSYEQYF
NA,TRBJ2-5,TRBV20-1,few,TGCAGTGCTAGAGAGCGGGGCATAGAGACCCAGTACTTC,CSARERGIETQYF
TRBD2,TRBJ2-1,TRBV6-5,many,TGTGCCAGCAGTTACGGGAAAGGAGGACTAGCGGGAGTTGGGAATGAGCAGTTCTTC,CASSYGKGGLAGVGNEQFF
NA,TRBJ2-1,TRBV28,many,TGTGCCAGCAGTAGATCCAATGAGCAGTTCTTC,CASSRSNEQFF
TRBD2,TRBJ2-7,TRBV7-2,many,TGTGCCAGCAGCTTGGGACTAGCGGGAGGGCTCTACGAGCAGTACTTC,CASSLGLAGGLYEQYF
NA,TRBJ1-5,TRBV12-3/TRBV12-4,NA,TGTGCCAGCGCGAAGGTCGTAAGGGGGAGGTGGGTAGGCAATCAGCCCCAGCATTTT,CASAKVVRGRWVGNQPQHF
NA,TRBJ2-2,TRBV20-1,NA,TGCAGTGCTAAAAGGACAATCACCGGGGAGCTGTTTTTT,CSAKRTITGELFF
NA,TRBJ1-2,TRBV7-9,few,TGTGCCAGCAGCTTAGTGAAGGCCGGGCTTGGGGGCTACACCTTC,CASSLVKAGLGGYTF
TRBD2,TRBJ2-1,TRBV20-1,many,TGCAGTGCGTCAAGTGCGGGAGCCTACAATGAGCAGTTCTTC,CSASSAGAYNEQFF
TRBD2,TRBJ2-7,TRBV7-2,few,TGTGCCAGCAGTTCCGGACTAGCCCAGTGGTACTTC,CASSSGLAQWYF
TRBD2,TRBJ2-1,TRBV28,few,TGTGCCAGCAGGGGTAGCGGGGGCTCCTACAATGAGCAGTTCTTC,CASRGSGGSYNEQFF
TRBD1,TRBJ1-5,TRBV15,NA,TGTGCCACCAGCAGAGAGACAGGGCAACAGCCCCAGCATTTT,CATSRETGQQPQHF
TRBD2,TRBJ2-7,TRBV12-3/TRBV12-4,NA,TGTGCCAGCAGACATAGCGGGCTTTCCTACGAGCAGTACTTC,CASRHSGLSYEQYF
NA,TRBJ1-5,TRBV21-1,NA,TGTGCCAGCAGCATTGAGGGACACAATAGCAATCAGCCCCAGCATTTT,CASSIEGHNSNQPQHF
TRBD1,TRBJ1-3,TRBV10-3,many,TGTGCCACTAGCCCGGACAGGGCCCTGTTCTCTGGAAACACCATATATTTT,CATSPDRALFSGNTIYF
TRBD1,TRBJ2-7,TRBV3-1,NA,TGTGCCAGCAGATACAGCGGGACAGGGCCCTACGAGCAGTACTTC,CASRYSGTGPYEQYF
NA,TRBJ2-3,TRBV7-3,many,TGTGCCAGCAGCTTAACCCGGGGTAGCACAGATACGCAGTATTTT,CASSLTRGSTDTQYF